The 26 T cell receptor beta chains below were found in one sample sequenced in a study of blood T cell repertoires in COVID-19. Some clones are missing from TCRdb's copy, which holds only in-frame ones; the method was immunoSEQ multiplex PCR. This sample has about 210,000 clones, with 82% found just once. Material for sequencing was peripheral blood. The origin of the receptors is a woman aged 70-85 years with COVID-19, enrolled during active disease.

The chain recombines TRBV21-1 with TRBJ2-7; TRBD2 reflects the table's D call only, with no check against the DNA. TRBV21-1 is a recognized pseudogene. The CDR3 length is 16 residues. The CDR3 loop reads CASSNFPSGSSYEQYF. The CDR3 nucleotides read TGTGCCAGCAGCAACTTCCCTAGCGGCAGCTCCTACGAGCAGTACTTC.

This chain connects TRBV24-1 to TRBJ2-2, with 10 bases that match TRBD2. The junction had 3 bases not matched to a gene; V was cut back by 0 bases and J by 6 bases. The CDR3 is 16 amino acids. CDR1 and CDR2 from the germline V gene are KGHDR and SFDVKD. CDR3: CATSDLIAGGAGELFF. CDR3 in DNA: TGTGCCACCAGTGATTTGATAGCGGGAGGCGCCGGGGAGCTGTTTTTT.

V and J are TRBV24-1 and TRBJ2-3, with D possibly matching TRBD1 (6 bases). The CDR3 is made up of 13 amino acids. Germline lookup yields CDR1 KGHDR and CDR2 SFDVKD. Deletions cut 4 bases from V and 2 bases from J, with 6 bases between. The CDR3 region has the DNA TGTGCCACCAGTGAGGGGGCCACAGATACGCAGTATTTT. Translation: CATSEGATDTQYF.

The rearrangement uses TRBV7-9 and TRBJ1-1, with TRBD1 matching over 9 bases. Germline trimming cut 1 base from V and 2 bases from J; bases unmatched to any gene: 2. This CDR3 has 15 residues. The germline CDR1 and CDR2 sequences are SEHNR and FQNEAQ (reference sequence). The CDR3 spells CASSLDRGHNTEAFF. CDR3 bases: TGTGCCAGCAGCTTAGACAGGGGGCACAACACTGAAGCTTTCTTT.

V and J are TRBV7-2 and TRBJ2-7, with 9 bases matching TRBD1. This CDR3 has 18 residues. Germline CDR1 is SGHTA and CDR2 is FQGNSA. J gave up 0 bases and V 5 bases, and 14 bases lay outside the gene matches. CDR3 region: CASSHSGTGWGSSYEQYF. In DNA form, the CDR3 reads TGTGCCAGCAGCCATTCCGGGACAGGGTGGGGGAGCTCCTACGAGCAGTACTTC.

The V call is TRBV7-8, the J call TRBJ1-1; 7 nucleotides line up with TRBD1. The ends lost 2 bases at V and 8 bases at J; junction bases unmatched: 11. This CDR3 spans 15 amino acids. From germline, CDR1 is SGHVS and CDR2 FQNEAQ. The CDR3, as DNA: TGTGCCAGCAGCTTAAGGGACAGTGCAACCATCGAAGCTTTCTTT. This gives the protein CASSLRDSATIEAFF. Filled out from reference TRBV7-8 and TRBJ1-1, the complete variable domain reads GAGVSQSPRYKVAKRGQDVALRCDPISGHVSLFWYQQALGQGPEFLTYFQNEAQLDKSGLPSDRFFAERPEGSVSTLKIQRTQQEDSAVYLCASSLRDSATIEAFFGQGTRLTVV.

The chain carries TRBV5-1 and TRBJ2-7, with 9 bases that match TRBD2. There are 17 residues in the CDR3. Trimming at V came to 2 bases and at J to 2 bases, leaving 11 bases not matched to a gene. Germline V lookup: CDR1 SGHRS, CDR2 YFSETQ. CDR3 nucleotide sequence: TGCGCCAGCAGCTTCACTCCCATAGCGGGGGTGGCCTACGAGCAGTACTTC. Its translation: CASSFTPIAGVAYEQYF.

The J gene is TRBJ1-2, the V gene TRBV5-1; unclear D gene. CDR1 SGHRS and CDR2 YFSETQ come from the germline V gene. This CDR3 contains 15 residues. The V and J ends lost 0 bases and 1 base respectively, with 10 bases between them. The CDR3 here is CASSLGPAGNYGYTF. The CDR3 coding sequence is TGCGCCAGCAGCTTGGGACCGGCGGGTAACTATGGCTACACCTTC.

Points on this clone: Being one base from a much bigger clone, this may be a read error. This chain links TRBV5-1 with TRBJ2-7; D is perhaps TRBD1 (6 bases). The CDR3 extends over 13 amino acids. Germline lookup yields CDR1 SGHRS and CDR2 YFSETQ. Between the trimmed V and J ends, which lost 0 bases and 3 bases, there was a span of 7 bases. The DNA for the CDR3 is TGCGCCAGCAGCTTGGACAGGGTCTACGAGCAGTACTTC. Translation: CASSLDRVYEQYF.

The chain employs TRBV5-6 and TRBJ1-2; TRBD1 matches at 8 bases. Germline CDR1 SGHDT, CDR2 YYEEEE. The ends lost 4 bases at V and 14 bases at J; junction bases unmatched: 13. The CDR3 has 13 residues. This CDR3 is CASSLGQGPLETF. CDR3 coding DNA: TGTGCCAGCAGCCTCGGACAGGGACCGCTAGAGACCTTC.

V gene TRBV7-2 combines with J gene TRBJ2-4; tentatively, D is TRBD1 (6 bases). CDR3 length: 16 residues. Trimming cost V 1 base and J 5 bases, with 15 bases left between them. CDR1 SGHTA and CDR2 FQGNSA come from the germline V gene. CDR3 DNA sequence: TGTGCCAGCAGCTTAGGAGGGGGAGTTCGGCAAAACATTCAGTACTTC. It translates to CASSLGGGVRQNIQYF.

This clone was seen a single time. This chain joins TRBV9 and TRBJ2-7; the match to TRBD2 covers 9 bases. V gave up 0 bases and J gave up 5 bases; unmatched junction bases: 6. The CDR3 is made up of 15 amino acids. Germline CDR1 reads SGDLS; CDR2 reads YYNGEE. As DNA, the CDR3 is TGTGCCAGCAGCGTAGACAGCGGGAGGTGGAACGAGCAGTACTTC. Its translation is CASSVDSGRWNEQYF.

The chain has TRBV9 and TRBJ2-1; TRBD2 matches 8 bases. This CDR3 spans 16 amino acids. With V trimmed by 4 bases and J by 0 bases, 6 bases remained unmatched. Per germline, CDR1 SGDLS and CDR2 YYNGEE. CDR3: CASSPREGRSYNEQFF. For the CDR3, the DNA is TGTGCCAGCAGCCCCCGGGAGGGTCGCTCCTACAATGAGCAGTTCTTC.

V is TRBV5-1 and J is TRBJ2-7; 9 bases agree with TRBD1. Germline loops: CDR1 SGHRS, CDR2 YFSETQ. The CDR3 spans 15 residues. V shed 0 bases and J 5 bases; nucleotides not matched to a gene: 6. CDR3 bases: TGCGCCAGCAGCTTGGGCGGGACAGGGTCGGACGAGCAGTACTTC. As protein: CASSLGGTGSDEQYF.

The chain couples TRBV19 to TRBJ1-5; D is unresolved. The CDR3 is 14 residues long. Trimming stripped 1 base from V and 3 bases from J, with 7 bases between. CDR1 and CDR2 (germline): LNHDA, SQIVND (reference sequence). In nucleotides, the CDR3 is TGTGCCAGTAGTATAGCCGGGAACAATCAGCCCCAGCATTTT. It yields the protein CASSIAGNNQPQHF.

CDR3 sequence (DNA): TGTGCCTCCCGGGACAGGGTTATTGATACGCAGTATTTT. It specifies CASRDRVIDTQYF. V is TRBV24-1 and J is TRBJ2-3, with 9 bases fitting TRBD1. In germline, CDR1 is KGHDR, CDR2 SFDVKD. CDR3 length: 13 amino acids. After removal of 12 bases from V and 6 bases from J, the junction contained 9 bases not matched to a gene.

The chain combines TRBV5-1 with TRBJ2-1, with TRBD2 matching over 7 bases. The CDR3 loop spans 15 amino acids. Germline values: CDR1 SGHRS, CDR2 YFSETQ. V shed 1 base and J 2 bases; nucleotides not matched to a gene: 3. CDR3 residues: CASSLLAGAYNEQFF. CDR3 bases: TGCGCCAGCAGCTTGTTAGCGGGCGCCTACAATGAGCAGTTCTTC.

This clone was counted between two and nine times. The J gene is TRBJ1-5, the V gene TRBV6-6; D gene ambiguous. V lost 6 bases to trimming and J lost 1 base, with 13 bases between them. This CDR3 is built from 15 residues. Germline-derived CDR1 and CDR2 are MNHNY and SVGAGI (reference sequence). DNA of the CDR3: TGTGCCAGCAGATTTGATCCTCTAAGCAATCAGCCCCAGCATTTT. Residues: CASRFDPLSNQPQHF.

This chain connects TRBV4-2 to TRBJ2-7; 10 positions agree with TRBD2. The CDR3 is 16 residues long. The junction had 7 bases not matched to a gene; V was cut back by 3 bases and J by 2 bases. Germline V lookup: CDR1 LGHNA, CDR2 YNFKEQ. Here the CDR3 reads CASSQELAGPTYEQYF. The CDR3 coding sequence is TGTGCCAGCAGCCAGGAACTAGCGGGACCGACCTACGAGCAGTACTTC.

The chain joins TRBV7-2 to TRBJ2-7; TRBD2 matches at 14 bases. Germline values: CDR1 SGHTA, CDR2 FQGNSA. J lost 0 bases, V lost 7 bases, and 8 bases had no gene match. The CDR3 spans 17 residues. CDR3 in amino acids: CASTRGTSGGYSYEQYF. DNA for the CDR3: TGTGCCAGCACCAGGGGGACTAGCGGGGGATACTCCTACGAGCAGTACTTC. The entire variable domain, with the rest obtained from reference TRBV7-2 and TRBJ2-7, is as follows: GAGVSQSPSNKVTEKGKDVELRCDPISGHTALYWYRQSLGQGLEFLIYFQGNSAPDKSGLPSDRFSAERTGGSVSTLTIQRTQQEDSAVYLCASTRGTSGGYSYEQYFGPGTRLTVT.

A single count supports this clone. The chain has TRBV19 and TRBJ1-5; 8 nucleotides line up with TRBD1. Germline values: CDR1 LNHDA, CDR2 SQIVND (reference sequence). J gave up 0 bases and V 9 bases, and 7 bases lay outside the gene matches. This CDR3 spans 15 amino acids. The CDR3 nucleotides read TGTGCCAGCCGCACAGGGGGTGGTAGCAATCAGCCCCAGCATTTT. This codes for CASRTGGGSNQPQHF.

The sample holds a few counts of this clone. This rearrangement joins TRBV4-3 to TRBJ1-4; maybe TRBD1 (6 bases). The V gene lost 4 bases and the J gene lost 8 bases, with 14 bases spanning the gap. There are 14 residues in the CDR3. The germline gives CDR1 LGHNA, CDR2 YSLEER. The CDR3 loop is CASSPDEGEEKLFF. CDR3 nucleotides: TGCGCCAGCAGCCCGGACGAGGGGGAGGAAAAACTGTTTTTT.

The chain joins TRBV12-3 or TRBV12-4 to TRBJ1-1; D ambiguous. The V gene lost 3 bases and the J gene lost 5 bases, with 7 bases spanning the gap. The CDR3 consists of 12 residues. The CDR3 sequence: CASSFGVTEAFF. In DNA, the CDR3 is TGTGCCAGCAGTTTCGGAGTTACTGAAGCTTTCTTT.

The chain has TRBV30 and TRBJ1-3, with D possibly TRBD1 on 6 matching bases. V was pared by 3 bases and J by 2 bases, with 17 bases between. Germline lookup yields CDR1 GTSNPN and CDR2 SVGIG (reference sequence). The CDR3 runs to 16 residues. CDR3 bases: TGTGCCTGGAGCCCTCGACAGGTACTGGCTGGAAACACCATATATTTT. This translates into CAWSPRQVLAGNTIYF.

The rearrangement uses TRBV4-2 and TRBJ1-2; possibly TRBD1 for D (5 bases). The CDR3 is 13 residues long. The germline V and J ends were trimmed by 1 base and 8 bases, with 11 bases remaining between them. Germline V lookup: CDR1 LGHNA, CDR2 YNFKEQ. The CDR3 bases are TGTGCCAGCAGCCAAGGTCAGGGCATAGGCTACACCTTC. The encoded protein is CASSQGQGIGYTF.

J is TRBJ2-6 and V is TRBV19; 9 bases are a match to TRBD1. The germline gives CDR1 LNHDA, CDR2 SQIVND (reference sequence). The CDR3 extends over 17 amino acids. Trimming at V came to 5 bases and at J to 0 bases, leaving 5 bases not matched to a gene. CDR3 coding DNA: TGTGCCAGTAGTGGGACAGGGTTACCCTCTGGGGCCAACGTCCTGACTTTC. Translation gives CASSGTGLPSGANVLTF.